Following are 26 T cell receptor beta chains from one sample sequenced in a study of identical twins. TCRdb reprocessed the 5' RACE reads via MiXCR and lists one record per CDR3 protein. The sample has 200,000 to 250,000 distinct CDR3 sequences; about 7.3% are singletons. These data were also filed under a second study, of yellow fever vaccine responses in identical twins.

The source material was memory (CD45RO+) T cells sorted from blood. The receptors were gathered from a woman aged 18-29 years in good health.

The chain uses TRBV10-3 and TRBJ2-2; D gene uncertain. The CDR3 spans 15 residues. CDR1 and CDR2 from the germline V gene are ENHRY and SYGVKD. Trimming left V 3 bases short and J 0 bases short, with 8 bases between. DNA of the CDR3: TGTGCCATCAGTGAAGTTATAACGAACACCGGGGAGCTGTTTTTT. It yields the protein CAISEVITNTGELFF.

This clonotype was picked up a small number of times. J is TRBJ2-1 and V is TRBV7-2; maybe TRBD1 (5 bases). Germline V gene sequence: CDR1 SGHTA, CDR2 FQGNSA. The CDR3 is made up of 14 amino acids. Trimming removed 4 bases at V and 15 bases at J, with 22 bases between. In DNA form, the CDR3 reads TGTGCCAGCAGCTCCCGAACTCAAGGCACACAGGTGTTCTTC. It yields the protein CASSSRTQGTQVFF.

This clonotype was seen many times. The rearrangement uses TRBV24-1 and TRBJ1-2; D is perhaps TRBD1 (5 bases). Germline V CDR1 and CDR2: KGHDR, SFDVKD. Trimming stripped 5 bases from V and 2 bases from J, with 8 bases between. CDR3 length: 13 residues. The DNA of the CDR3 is TGTGCCACCAGTGCCGGGGGAAACTATGGCTACACCTTC. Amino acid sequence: CATSAGGNYGYTF.

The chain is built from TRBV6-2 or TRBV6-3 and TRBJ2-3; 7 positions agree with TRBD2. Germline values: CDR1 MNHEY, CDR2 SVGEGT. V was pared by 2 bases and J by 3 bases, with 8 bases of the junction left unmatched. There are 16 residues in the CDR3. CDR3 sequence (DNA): TGTGCCAGCAGTTACAAGGCGGGAGAAGCGACAGATACGCAGTATTTT. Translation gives CASSYKAGEATDTQYF.

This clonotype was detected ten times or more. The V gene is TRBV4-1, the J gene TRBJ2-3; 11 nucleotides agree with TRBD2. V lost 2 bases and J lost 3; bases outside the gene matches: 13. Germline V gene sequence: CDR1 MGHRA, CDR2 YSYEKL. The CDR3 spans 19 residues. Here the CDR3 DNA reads TGCGCCAGCAGCCAAACGCTTTCTCCGGGACTAGCGGCGACAGATACGCAGTATTTT. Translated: CASSQTLSPGLAATDTQYF.

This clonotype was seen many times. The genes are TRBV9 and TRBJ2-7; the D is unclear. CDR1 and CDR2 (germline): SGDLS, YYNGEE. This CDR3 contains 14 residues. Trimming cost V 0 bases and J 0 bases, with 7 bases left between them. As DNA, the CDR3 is TGTGCCAGCAGCGTAGCGGTTCTCTCCTACGAGCAGTACTTC. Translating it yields CASSVAVLSYEQYF.

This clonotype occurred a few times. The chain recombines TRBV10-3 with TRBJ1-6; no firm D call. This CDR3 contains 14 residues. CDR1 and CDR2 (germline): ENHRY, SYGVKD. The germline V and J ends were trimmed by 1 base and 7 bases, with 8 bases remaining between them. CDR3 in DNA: TGTGCCATCAGTGAGTACGGAGGAAATTCACCCCTCCACTTT. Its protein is CAISEYGGNSPLHF.

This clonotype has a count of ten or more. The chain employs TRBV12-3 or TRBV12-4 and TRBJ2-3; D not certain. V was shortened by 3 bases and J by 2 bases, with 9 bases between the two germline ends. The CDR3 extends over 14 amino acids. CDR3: CASSFGDFTDTQYF. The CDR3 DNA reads TGTGCCAGCAGTTTTGGAGACTTCACAGATACGCAGTATTTT.

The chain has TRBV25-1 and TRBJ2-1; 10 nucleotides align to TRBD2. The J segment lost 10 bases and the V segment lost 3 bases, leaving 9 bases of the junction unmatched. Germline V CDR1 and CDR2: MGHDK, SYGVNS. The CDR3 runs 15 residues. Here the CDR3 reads CASSEVAGGPLEQFF. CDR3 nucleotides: TGTGCCAGCAGTGAGGTAGCGGGAGGCCCCCTGGAGCAGTTCTTC.

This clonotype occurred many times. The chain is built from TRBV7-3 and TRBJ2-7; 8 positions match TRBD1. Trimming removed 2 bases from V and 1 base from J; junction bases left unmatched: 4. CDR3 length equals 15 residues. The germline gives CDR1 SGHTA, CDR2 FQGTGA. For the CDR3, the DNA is TGTGCCAGCAGCTTAGGACAGGGCTCTTCCTACGAGCAGTACTTC. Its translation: CASSLGQGSSYEQYF.

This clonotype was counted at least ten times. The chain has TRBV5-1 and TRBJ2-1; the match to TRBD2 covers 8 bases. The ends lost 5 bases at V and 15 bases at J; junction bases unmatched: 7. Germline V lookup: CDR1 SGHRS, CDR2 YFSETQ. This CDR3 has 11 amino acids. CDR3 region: CASSTAGALFF. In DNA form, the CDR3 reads TGCGCCAGCAGTACAGCGGGGGCCCTGTTCTTC.

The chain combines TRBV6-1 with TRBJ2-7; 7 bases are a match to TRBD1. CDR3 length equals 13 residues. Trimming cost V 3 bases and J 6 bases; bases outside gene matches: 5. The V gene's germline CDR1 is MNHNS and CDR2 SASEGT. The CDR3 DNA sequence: TGTGCCAGCAGTGATACAGGGGTGAGCGAGCAGTACTTC. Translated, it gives CASSDTGVSEQYF.

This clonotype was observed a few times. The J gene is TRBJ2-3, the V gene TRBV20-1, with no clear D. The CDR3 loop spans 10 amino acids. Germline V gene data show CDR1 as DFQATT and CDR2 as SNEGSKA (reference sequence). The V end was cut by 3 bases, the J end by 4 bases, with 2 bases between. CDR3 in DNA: TGCAGTGCTAGCGCAGATACGCAGTATTTT. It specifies CSASADTQYF.

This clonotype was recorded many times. The CDR3 loop is CASSYGTEAFF. DNA of the CDR3: TGTGCCAGCAGTTACGGCACTGAAGCTTTCTTT. V and J are TRBV12-3 or TRBV12-4 and TRBJ1-1; D unresolved. V was pared by 4 bases and J by 4 bases, with 4 bases between. The CDR3 has 11 residues.

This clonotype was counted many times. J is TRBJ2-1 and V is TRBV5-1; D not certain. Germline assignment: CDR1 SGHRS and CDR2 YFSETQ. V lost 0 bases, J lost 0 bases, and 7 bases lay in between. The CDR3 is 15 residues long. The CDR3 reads CASSLATVSYNEQFF. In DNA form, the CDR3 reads TGCGCCAGCAGCTTGGCCACAGTCTCCTACAATGAGCAGTTCTTC. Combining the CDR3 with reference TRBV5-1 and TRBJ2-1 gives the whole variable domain KAGVTQTPRYLIKTRGQQVTLSCSPISGHRSVSWYQQTPGQGLQFLFEYFSETQRNKGNFPGRFSGRQFSNSRSEMNVSTLELGDSALYLCASSLATVSYNEQFFGPGTRLTVL.

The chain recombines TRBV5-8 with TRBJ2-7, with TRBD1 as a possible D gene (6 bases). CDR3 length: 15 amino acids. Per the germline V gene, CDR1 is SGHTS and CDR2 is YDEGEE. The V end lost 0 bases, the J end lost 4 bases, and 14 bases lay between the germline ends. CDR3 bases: TGTGCCAGCAGCTTGGGCAGGGGCGCGGGTTACGAGCAGTACGTC. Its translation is CASSLGRGAGYEQYV.

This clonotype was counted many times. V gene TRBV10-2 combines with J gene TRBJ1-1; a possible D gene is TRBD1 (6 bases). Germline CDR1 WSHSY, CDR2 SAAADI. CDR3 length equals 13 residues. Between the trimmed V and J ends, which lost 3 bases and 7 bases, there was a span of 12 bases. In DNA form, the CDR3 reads TGCGCCAGCAGTGATTCGGGACACCGTGAAGCTTTCTTT. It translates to CASSDSGHREAFF.

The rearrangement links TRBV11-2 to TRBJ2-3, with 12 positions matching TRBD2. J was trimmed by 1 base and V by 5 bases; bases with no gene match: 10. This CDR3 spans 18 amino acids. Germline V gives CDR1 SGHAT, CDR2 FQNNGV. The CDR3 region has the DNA TGTGCCAGCAGCCCCCGACTAGCGGGGGTTCCCGGCACAGATACGCAGTATTTT. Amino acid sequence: CASSPRLAGVPGTDTQYF.

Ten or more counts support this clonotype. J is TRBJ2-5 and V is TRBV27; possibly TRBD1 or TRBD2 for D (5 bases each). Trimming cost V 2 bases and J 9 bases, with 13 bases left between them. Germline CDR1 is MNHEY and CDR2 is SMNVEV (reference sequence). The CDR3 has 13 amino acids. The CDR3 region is CASSLEREGAQYF. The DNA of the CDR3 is TGTGCCAGCAGTTTAGAGAGGGAAGGGGCCCAGTACTTC.

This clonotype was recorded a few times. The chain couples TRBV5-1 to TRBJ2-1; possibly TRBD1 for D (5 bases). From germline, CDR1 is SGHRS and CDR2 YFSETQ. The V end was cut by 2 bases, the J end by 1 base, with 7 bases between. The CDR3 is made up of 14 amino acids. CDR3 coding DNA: TGCGCCAGCAGCTTAGGGGAATCCTACAATGAGCAGTTCTTC. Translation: CASSLGESYNEQFF.

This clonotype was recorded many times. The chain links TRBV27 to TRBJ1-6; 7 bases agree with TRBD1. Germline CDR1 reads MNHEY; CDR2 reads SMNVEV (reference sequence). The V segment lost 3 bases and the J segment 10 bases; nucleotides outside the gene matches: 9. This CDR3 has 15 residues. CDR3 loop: CASSLKQGLSSPLHF. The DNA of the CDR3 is TGTGCCAGCAGTTTGAAACAGGGGTTATCCTCACCCCTCCACTTT.

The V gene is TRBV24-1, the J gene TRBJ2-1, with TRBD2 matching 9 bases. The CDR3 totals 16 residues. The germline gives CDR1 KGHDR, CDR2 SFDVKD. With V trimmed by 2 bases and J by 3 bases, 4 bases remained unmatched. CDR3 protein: CATSDCGLASYNEQFF. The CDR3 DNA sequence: TGTGCCACCAGTGATTGCGGACTAGCGAGCTACAATGAGCAGTTCTTC.

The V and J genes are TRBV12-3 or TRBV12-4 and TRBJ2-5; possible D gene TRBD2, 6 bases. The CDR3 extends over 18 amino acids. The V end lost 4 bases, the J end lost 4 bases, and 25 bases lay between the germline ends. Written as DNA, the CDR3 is TGTGCCAGCAGTTCGGACTATTTGGGCGGGGACGTGTCAGAGACCCAGTACTTC. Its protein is CASSSDYLGGDVSETQYF.

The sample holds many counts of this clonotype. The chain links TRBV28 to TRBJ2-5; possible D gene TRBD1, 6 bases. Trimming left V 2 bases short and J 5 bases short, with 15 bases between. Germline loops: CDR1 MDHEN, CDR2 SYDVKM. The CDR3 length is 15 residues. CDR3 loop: CASSLKGVVVETQYF. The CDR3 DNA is TGTGCCAGCAGTTTAAAGGGGGTGGTTGTGGAGACCCAGTACTTC.

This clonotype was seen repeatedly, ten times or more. CDR3 amino acids: CASRHSRAANTEAFF. CDR3 nucleotide sequence: TGTGCCAGCAGACACAGTAGGGCGGCGAACACTGAAGCTTTCTTT. The chain couples TRBV11-2 to TRBJ1-1; no clear D gene. Germline CDR1 is SGHAT and CDR2 is FQNNGV. Trimming removed 6 bases from V and 1 base from J, with 15 bases in between. The CDR3 loop spans 15 amino acids.

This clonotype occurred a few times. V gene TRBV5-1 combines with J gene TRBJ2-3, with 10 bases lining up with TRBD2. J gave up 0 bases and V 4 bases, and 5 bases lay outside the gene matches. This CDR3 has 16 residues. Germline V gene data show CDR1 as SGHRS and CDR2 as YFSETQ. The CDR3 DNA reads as TGCGCCAGCAGCGACCAAGCGGGGGGGAGCACAGATACGCAGTATTTT. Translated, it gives CASSDQAGGSTDTQYF.